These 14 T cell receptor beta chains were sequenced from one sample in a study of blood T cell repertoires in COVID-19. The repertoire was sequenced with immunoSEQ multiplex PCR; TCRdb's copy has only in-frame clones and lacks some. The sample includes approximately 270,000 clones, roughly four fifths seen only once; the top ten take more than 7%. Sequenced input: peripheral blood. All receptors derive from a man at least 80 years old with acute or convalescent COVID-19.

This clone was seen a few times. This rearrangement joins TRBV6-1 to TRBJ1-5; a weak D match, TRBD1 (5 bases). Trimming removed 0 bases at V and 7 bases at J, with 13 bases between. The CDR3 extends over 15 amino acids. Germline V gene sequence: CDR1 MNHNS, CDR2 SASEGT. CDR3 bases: TGTGCCAGCAGTGAAGCGATCTTAGGGGAACAGCCCCAGCATTTT. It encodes CASSEAILGEQPQHF.

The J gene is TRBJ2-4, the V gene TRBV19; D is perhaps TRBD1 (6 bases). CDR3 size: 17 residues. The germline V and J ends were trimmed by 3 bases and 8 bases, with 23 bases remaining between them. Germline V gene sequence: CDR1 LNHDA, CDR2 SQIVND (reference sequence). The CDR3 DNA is TGTGCCAGTAGTATCTGGGGACACAAACGAACCTCGGACATTCAGTACTTC. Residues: CASSIWGHKRTSDIQYF.

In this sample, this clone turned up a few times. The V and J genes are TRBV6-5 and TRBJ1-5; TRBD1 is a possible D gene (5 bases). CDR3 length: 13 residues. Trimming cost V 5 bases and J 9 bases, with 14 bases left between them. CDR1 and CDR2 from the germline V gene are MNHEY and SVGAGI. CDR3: CASSPQGWGPQHF. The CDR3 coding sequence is TGTGCCAGCAGTCCCCAGGGTTGGGGGCCCCAGCATTTT.

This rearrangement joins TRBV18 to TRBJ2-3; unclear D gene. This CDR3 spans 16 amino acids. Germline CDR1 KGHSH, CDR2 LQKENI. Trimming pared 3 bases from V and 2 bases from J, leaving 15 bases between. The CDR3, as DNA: TGTGCCAGCTCACCCCAACCTCTGGGCCCCACAGATACGCAGTATTTT. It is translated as CASSPQPLGPTDTQYF.

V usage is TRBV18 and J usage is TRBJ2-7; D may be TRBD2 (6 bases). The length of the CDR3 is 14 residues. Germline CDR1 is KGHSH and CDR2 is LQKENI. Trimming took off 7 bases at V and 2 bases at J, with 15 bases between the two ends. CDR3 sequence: CASCGEDGAYEQYF. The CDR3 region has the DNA TGTGCCAGCTGCGGGGAGGACGGGGCCTACGAGCAGTACTTC.

Here the CDR3 reads CASSKWRGQGYGYTF. The CDR3 DNA follows: TGTGCCAGCAGCAAGTGGCGAGGACAGGGCTATGGCTACACCTTC. The rearrangement uses TRBV6-4 and TRBJ1-2, with 8 bases that match TRBD1. Germline trimming cut 6 bases from V and 4 bases from J; bases unmatched to any gene: 10. CDR3 length equals 15 residues. Per the germline V gene, CDR1 is MRHNA and CDR2 is SNTAGT.

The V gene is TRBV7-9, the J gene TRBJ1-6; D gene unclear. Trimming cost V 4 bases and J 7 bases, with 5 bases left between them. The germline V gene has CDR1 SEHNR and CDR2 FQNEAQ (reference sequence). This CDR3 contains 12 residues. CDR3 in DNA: TGTGCCAGCAGCTATCTCAATTCACCCCTCCACTTT. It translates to CASSYLNSPLHF.

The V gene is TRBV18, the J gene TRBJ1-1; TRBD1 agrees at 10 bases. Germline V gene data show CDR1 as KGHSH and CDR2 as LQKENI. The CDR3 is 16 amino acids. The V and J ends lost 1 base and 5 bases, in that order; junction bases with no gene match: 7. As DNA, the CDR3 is TGTGCCAGCTCACCACGACAGGGGGCGCTGGGGACTGAAGCTTTCTTT. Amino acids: CASSPRQGALGTEAFF.

The CDR3 sequence is CSVALHSDYGYTF. In DNA form, the CDR3 reads TGCAGCGTTGCCCTCCACTCCGACTATGGCTACACCTTC. The V and J genes are TRBV29-1 and TRBJ1-2; D call uncertain. The V and J ends lost 4 bases and 3 bases respectively, with 12 bases between them. The CDR3 contains 13 residues. The germline gives CDR1 SQVTM, CDR2 ANQGSEA.

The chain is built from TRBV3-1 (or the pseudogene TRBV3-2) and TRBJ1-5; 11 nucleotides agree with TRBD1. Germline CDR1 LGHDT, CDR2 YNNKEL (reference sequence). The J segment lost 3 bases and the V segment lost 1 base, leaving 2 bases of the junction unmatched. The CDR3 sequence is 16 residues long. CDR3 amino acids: CASSQGTGGSNQPQHF. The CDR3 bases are TGTGCCAGCAGCCAAGGGACAGGGGGCTCCAATCAGCCCCAGCATTTT.

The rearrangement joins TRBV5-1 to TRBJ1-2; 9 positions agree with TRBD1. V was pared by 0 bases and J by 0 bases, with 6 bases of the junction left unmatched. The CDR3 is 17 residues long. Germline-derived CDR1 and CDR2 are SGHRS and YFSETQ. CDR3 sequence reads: CASSLAPQGAANYGYTF. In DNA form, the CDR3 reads TGCGCCAGCAGCTTGGCCCCACAGGGGGCGGCTAACTATGGCTACACCTTC.

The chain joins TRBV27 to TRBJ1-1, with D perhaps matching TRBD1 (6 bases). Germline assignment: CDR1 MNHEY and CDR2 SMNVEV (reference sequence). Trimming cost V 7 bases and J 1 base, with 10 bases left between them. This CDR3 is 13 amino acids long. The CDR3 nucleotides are TGTGCCAGCATTGGGACACAGAACACTGAAGCTTTCTTT. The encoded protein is CASIGTQNTEAFF.

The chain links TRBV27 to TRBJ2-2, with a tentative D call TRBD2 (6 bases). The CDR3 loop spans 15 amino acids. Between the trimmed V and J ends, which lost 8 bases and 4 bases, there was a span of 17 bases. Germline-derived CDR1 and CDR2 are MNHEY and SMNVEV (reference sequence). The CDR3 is CASSGTGRFTGELFF. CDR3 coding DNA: TGTGCCAGCTCCGGCACCGGGAGATTCACCGGGGAGCTGTTTTTT.

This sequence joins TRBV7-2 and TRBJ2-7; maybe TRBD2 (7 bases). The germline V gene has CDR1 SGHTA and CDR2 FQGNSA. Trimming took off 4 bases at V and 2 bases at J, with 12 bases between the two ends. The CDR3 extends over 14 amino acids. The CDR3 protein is CASSSGGHTYEQYF. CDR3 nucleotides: TGTGCCAGCAGCTCGGGGGGCCATACCTACGAGCAGTACTTC.